Shown below are 2 T cell receptor beta chains from a single sample sequenced in a study of blood T cell repertoires in COVID-19. Generated by immunoSEQ multiplex PCR, the TCRdb table keeps only in-frame clones and is missing some. The sample yields almost 200,000 clones, about 90% seen once. The sequenced sample was PBMCs or T cells enriched from blood (not recorded which). Receptor source: a woman between 18 and 29 years old who had recovered from COVID-19.

V usage is TRBV30 and J usage is TRBJ1-2, with D unresolved. The V and J ends lost 0 bases and 8 bases respectively, with 13 bases between them. The CDR3 runs to 13 residues. Per the germline V gene, CDR1 is GTSNPN and CDR2 is SVGIG (reference sequence). CDR3 sequence (DNA): TGTGCCTGGAGTGTACTCGACAAGTCAGGCTACACCTTC. Its translation: CAWSVLDKSGYTF.

The chain joins TRBV2 to TRBJ1-1; possibly TRBD1 for D (6 bases). The CDR3 is made up of 14 amino acids. The V gene lost 6 bases and the J gene lost 3 bases, with 14 bases spanning the gap. Germline-derived CDR1 and CDR2 are SNHLY and FYNNEI. Written as DNA, the CDR3 is TGTGCCAGCAGCCCCCAGGGGCCATACACTGAAGCTTTCTTT. Translated: CASSPQGPYTEAFF.